The T cell receptor (beta chain) described here comes from a study of OX40 agonist ivuxolimab in advanced cancers. Per the germline V gene, CDR1 is LNHDA and CDR2 is SQIVND (reference sequence). This CDR3 has 14 residues. V shed 4 bases and J 8 bases; nucleotides not matched to a gene: 6. Overall study findings and caveats: At 0.1 to 3.0 mg/kg, clonal expansion of CD4+ and CD8+ blood T cells had occurred by week 6.

Repertoires were generated with immunoSEQ multiplex PCR, while TCRdb's copy carries only in-frame clones and drops some. The repertoire includes 50,000 to 70,000 clones, 85% to 90% of them detected once, and about 13% sits in the top ten. As to this clone: Its specificity is unknown.

At cycle 4 day 1, cycle 7 day 1, and baseline, blood was sampled. This sequence joins TRBV19 and TRBJ2-1, with TRBD1 identical over 9 bases. The clonotype was recovered from an adult with an advanced solid tumor such as melanoma, head and neck, liver or kidney cancer. Sequenced here: CD4+ or CD8+ T cells sorted from blood, sampled in a trial of the OX40 agonist ivuxolimab. This CDR3 reads CASSTGQGWYEQFF. The CDR3 DNA reads TGTGCCAGTAGTACCGGACAGGGGTGGTATGAGCAGTTCTTC.